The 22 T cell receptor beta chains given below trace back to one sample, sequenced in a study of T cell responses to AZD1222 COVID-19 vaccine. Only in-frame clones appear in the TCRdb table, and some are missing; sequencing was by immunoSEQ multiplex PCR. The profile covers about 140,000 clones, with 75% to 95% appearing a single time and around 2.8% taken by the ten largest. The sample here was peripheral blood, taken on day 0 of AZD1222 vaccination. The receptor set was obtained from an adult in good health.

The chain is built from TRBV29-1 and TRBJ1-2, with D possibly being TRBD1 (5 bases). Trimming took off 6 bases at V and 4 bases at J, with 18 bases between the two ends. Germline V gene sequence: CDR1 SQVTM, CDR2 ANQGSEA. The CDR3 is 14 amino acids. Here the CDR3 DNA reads TGCAGCGTGGGAGAAGGGGCGCTTGGCTATGGCTACACCTTC. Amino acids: CSVGEGALGYGYTF.

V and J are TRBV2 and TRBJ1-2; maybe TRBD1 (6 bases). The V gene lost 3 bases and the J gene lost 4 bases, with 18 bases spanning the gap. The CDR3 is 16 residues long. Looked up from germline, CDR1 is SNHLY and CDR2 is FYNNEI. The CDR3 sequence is CASSEFQGFIGYGYTF. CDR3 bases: TGTGCCAGCAGTGAGTTCCAGGGGTTTATAGGCTATGGCTACACCTTC.

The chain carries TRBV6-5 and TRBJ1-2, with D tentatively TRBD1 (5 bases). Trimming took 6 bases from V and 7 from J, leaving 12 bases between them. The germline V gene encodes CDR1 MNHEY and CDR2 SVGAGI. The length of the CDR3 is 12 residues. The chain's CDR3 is CASRIGQSGYTF. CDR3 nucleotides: TGTGCCAGCAGAATAGGACAAAGTGGCTACACCTTC.

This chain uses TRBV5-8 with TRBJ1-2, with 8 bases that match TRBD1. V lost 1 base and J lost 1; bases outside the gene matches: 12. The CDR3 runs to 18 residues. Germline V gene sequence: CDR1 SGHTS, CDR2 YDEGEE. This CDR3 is CASSLTLGQGALNYGYTF. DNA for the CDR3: TGTGCCAGCAGCTTGACTTTGGGGCAGGGGGCCCTTAACTATGGCTACACCTTC. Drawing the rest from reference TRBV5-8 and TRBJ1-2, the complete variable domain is EAGVTQSPTHLIKTRGQQATLRCSPISGHTSVYWYQQALGLGLQFLLWYDEGEERNRGNFPPRFSGRQFPNYSSELNVNALELEDSALYLCASSLTLGQGALNYGYTFGSGTRLTVV.

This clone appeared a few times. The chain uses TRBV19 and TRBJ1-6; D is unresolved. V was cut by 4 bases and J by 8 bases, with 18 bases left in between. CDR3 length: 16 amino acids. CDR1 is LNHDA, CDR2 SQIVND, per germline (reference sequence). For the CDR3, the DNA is TGTGCCAGTAGTACTCTGACCGGCCCGAAGGATTCACCCCTCCACTTT. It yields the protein CASSTLTGPKDSPLHF.

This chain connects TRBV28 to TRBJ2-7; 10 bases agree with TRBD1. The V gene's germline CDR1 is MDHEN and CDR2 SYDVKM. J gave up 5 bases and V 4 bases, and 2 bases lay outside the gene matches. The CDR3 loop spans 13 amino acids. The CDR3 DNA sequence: TGTGCCAGCAGTTACGGACAGGGGGACGAGCAGTACTTC. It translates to CASSYGQGDEQYF.

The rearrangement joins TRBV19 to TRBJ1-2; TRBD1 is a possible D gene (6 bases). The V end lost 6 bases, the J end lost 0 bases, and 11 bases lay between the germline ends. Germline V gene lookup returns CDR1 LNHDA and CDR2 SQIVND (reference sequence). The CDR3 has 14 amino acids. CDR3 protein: CASRRDTANYGYTF. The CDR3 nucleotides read TGTGCCAGTAGGAGGGACACCGCTAACTATGGCTACACCTTC.

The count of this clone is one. CDR3 sequence: CASSSRDRVSYEQYF. The CDR3 nucleotides read TGTGCCAGCAGCTCACGGGACAGGGTTTCCTACGAGCAGTACTTC. The chain uses TRBV5-6 and TRBJ2-7; 9 bases line up with TRBD1. With 3 bases clipped from V and 1 base from J, the junction kept 5 bases outside the gene matches. CDR1 and CDR2 (germline): SGHDT, YYEEEE. This CDR3 comprises 15 residues.

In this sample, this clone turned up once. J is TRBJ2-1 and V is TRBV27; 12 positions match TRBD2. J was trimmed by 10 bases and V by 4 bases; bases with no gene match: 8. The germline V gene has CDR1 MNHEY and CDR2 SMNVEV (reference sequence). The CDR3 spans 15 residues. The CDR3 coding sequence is TGTGCCAGCAGTTGGACTAGCGGGGTCCTTAGGGAGCAGTTCTTC. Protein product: CASSWTSGVLREQFF.

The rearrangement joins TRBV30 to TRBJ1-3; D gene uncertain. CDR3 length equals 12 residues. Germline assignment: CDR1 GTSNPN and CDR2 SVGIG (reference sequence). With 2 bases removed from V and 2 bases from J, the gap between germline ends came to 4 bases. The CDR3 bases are TGTGCCTGGAGTCCAGCTGGAAACACCATATATTTT. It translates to CAWSPAGNTIYF.

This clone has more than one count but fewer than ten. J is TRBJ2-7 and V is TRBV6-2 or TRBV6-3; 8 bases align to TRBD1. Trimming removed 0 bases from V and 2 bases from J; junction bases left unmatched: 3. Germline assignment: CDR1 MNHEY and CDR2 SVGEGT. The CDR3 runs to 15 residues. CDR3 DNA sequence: TGTGCCAGCAGTTACTCAGGGACAGGCACCTACGAGCAGTACTTC. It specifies CASSYSGTGTYEQYF.

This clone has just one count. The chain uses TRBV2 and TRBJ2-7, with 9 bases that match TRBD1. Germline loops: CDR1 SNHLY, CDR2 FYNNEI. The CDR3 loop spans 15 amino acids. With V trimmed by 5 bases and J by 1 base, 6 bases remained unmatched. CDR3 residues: CASSRDRVTSYEQYF. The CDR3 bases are TGTGCCAGCAGTAGGGACAGGGTGACGTCCTACGAGCAGTACTTC.

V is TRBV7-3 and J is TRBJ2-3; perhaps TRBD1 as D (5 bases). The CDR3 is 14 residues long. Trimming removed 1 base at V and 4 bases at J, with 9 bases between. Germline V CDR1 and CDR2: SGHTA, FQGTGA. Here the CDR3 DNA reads TGTGCCAGCAGCTTAAAGCAGGGCTCAGATACGCAGTATTTT. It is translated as CASSLKQGSDTQYF.

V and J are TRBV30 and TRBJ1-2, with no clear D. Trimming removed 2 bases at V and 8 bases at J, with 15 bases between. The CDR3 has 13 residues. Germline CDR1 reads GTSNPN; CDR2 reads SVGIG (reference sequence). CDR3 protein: CAWSYNVESGYTF. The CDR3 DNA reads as TGTGCCTGGAGTTACAATGTGGAATCCGGCTACACCTTC.

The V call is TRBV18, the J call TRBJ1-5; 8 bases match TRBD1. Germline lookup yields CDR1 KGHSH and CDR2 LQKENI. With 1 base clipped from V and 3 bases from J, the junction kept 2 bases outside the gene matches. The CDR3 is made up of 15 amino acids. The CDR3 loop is CASSPQGQANQPQHF. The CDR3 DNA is TGTGCCAGCTCACCACAGGGACAGGCCAATCAGCCCCAGCATTTT.

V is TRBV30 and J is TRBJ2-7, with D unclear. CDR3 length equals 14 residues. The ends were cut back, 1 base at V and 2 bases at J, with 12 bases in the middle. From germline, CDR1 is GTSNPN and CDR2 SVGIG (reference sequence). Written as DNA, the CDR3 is TGTGCCTGGAGTGCACGGCGTAGGGCCTACGAGCAGTACTTC. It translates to CAWSARRRAYEQYF.

The CDR3 reads CASSKNPRLGSQNTEAFF. The CDR3 coding sequence is TGTGCCAGCAGCAAAAACCCCAGACTAGGATCTCAGAACACTGAAGCTTTCTTT. The chain combines TRBV7-3 with TRBJ1-1; D is unclear. This CDR3 is 18 amino acids long. Germline V lookup: CDR1 SGHTA, CDR2 FQGTGA. Trimming took 5 bases from V and 1 from J, leaving 23 bases between them.

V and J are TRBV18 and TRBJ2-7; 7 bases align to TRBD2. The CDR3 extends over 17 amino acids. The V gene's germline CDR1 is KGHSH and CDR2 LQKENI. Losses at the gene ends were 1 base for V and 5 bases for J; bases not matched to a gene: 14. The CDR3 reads CASSPLAAEAGVHEQYF. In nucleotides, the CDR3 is TGTGCCAGCTCACCACTCGCCGCCGAGGCGGGAGTTCACGAGCAGTACTTC.

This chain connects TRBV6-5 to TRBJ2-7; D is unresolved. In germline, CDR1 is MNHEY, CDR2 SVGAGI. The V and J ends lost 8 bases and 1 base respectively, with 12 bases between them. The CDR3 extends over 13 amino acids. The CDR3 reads CASLSWRSYEQYF. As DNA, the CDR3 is TGTGCCAGCCTCTCGTGGCGGTCCTACGAGCAGTACTTC.

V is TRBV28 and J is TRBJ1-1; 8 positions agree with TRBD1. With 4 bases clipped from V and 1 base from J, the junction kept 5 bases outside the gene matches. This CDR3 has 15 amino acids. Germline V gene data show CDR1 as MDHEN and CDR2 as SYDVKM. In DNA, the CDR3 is TGTGCCAGCAGTTCGACAGGGGCCTCGAACACTGAAGCTTTCTTT. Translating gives CASSSTGASNTEAFF.

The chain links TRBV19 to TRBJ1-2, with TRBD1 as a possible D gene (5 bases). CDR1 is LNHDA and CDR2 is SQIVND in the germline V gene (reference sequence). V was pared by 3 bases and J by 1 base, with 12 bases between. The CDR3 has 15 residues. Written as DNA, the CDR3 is TGTGCCAGTAGTATGGTGGGACTTCATAACTATGGCTACACCTTC. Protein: CASSMVGLHNYGYTF.

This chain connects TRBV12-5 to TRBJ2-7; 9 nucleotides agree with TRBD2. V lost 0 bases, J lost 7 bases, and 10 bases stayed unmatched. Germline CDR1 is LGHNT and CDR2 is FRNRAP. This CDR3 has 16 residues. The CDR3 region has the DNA TGTGCTAGTGGTTTGGTACTTGCGGGAGGGCCGAGGGAGCAGTACTTC. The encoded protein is CASGLVLAGGPREQYF.